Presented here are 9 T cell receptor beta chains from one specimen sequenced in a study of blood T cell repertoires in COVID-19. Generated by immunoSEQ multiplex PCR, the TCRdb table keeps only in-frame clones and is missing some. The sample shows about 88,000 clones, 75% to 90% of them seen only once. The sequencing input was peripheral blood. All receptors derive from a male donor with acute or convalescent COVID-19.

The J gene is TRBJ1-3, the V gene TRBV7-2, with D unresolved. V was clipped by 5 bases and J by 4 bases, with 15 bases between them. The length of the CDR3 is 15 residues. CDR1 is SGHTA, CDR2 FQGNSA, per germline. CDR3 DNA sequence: TGTGCCAGCAGCAAGTGGCGGGGAAACGGAAACACCATATATTTT. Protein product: CASSKWRGNGNTIYF. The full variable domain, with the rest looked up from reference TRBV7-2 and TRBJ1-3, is GAGVSQSPSNKVTEKGKDVELRCDPISGHTALYWYRQSLGQGLEFLIYFQGNSAPDKSGLPSDRFSAERTGGSVSTLTIQRTQQEDSAVYLCASSKWRGNGNTIYFGEGSWLTVV.

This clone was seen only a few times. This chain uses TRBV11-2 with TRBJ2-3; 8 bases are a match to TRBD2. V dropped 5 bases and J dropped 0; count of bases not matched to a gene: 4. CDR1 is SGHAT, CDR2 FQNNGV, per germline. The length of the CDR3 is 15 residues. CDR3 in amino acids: CASSPGGASTDTQYF. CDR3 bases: TGTGCCAGCAGCCCCGGGGGGGCTAGCACAGATACGCAGTATTTT.

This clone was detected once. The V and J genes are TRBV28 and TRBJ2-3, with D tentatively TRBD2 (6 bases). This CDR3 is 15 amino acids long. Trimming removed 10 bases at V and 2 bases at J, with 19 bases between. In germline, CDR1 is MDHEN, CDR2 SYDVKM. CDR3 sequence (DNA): TGTGCCACCTCGGCCCCCGGGGGAAACACAGATACGCAGTATTTT. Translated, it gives CATSAPGGNTDTQYF.

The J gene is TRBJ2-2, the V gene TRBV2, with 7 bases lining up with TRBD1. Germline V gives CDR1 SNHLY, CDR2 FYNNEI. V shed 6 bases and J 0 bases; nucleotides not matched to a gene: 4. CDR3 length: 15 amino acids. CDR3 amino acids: CASRGQDTNTGELFF. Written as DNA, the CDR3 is TGTGCCAGCAGAGGACAGGACACGAACACCGGGGAGCTGTTTTTT.

This CDR3 is CASSVAGGQGVVGTGELFF. CDR3 nucleotide sequence: TGTGCCAGCAGCGTAGCTGGGGGACAGGGAGTAGTAGGCACCGGGGAGCTGTTTTTT. The chain couples TRBV9 to TRBJ2-2; 9 bases align to TRBD1. CDR1 is SGDLS, CDR2 YYNGEE, per germline. There are 19 residues in the CDR3. Trimming cost V 0 bases and J 4 bases; bases outside gene matches: 13.

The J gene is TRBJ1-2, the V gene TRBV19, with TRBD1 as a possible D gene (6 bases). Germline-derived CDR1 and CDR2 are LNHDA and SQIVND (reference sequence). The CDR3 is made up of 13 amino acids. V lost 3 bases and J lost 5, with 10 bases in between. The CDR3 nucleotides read TGTGCCAGTAGTATCGACAGGTCTTATGGCTACACCTTC. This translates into CASSIDRSYGYTF.

The CDR3 DNA follows: TGTGCCAGCAGGGCTCACCCACTAGGACTTCGGTCAGAGCAGTACTTC. Protein: CASRAHPLGLRSEQYF. This chain joins TRBV5-6 and TRBJ2-7, with D perhaps matching TRBD2 (5 bases). V was trimmed by 5 bases and J by 7 bases, leaving 25 bases between them. This CDR3 is 16 amino acids long. Per the germline V gene, CDR1 is SGHDT and CDR2 is YYEEEE.

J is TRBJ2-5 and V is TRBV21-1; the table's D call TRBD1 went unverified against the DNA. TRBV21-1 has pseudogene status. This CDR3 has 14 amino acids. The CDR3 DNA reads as TGTGCCAGCAGCGCGACAGGGGGTGGGGAGACCCAGTACTTC. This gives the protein CASSATGGGETQYF.

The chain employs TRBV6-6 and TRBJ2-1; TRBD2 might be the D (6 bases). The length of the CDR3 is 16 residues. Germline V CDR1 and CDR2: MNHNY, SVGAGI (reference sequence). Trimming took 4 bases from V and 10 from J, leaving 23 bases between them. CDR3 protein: CASSLGRGTGLREQFF. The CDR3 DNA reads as TGTGCCAGCAGTTTGGGTAGAGGGACTGGTTTACGCGAGCAGTTCTTC.